This TCR beta chain was sequenced during a study of T cells in Graves' hyperthyroidism and ophthalmopathy. Any patient presenting with uncontrolled infection, other autoimmune disease, pregnancy or lactation was left out. Blood was drawn at first hyperthyroidism diagnosis, before any ophthalmopathy symptoms. The source material, RNA transcripts, was used to amplify TCR beta CDR3 regions. HTBI primers were the set used in a first-round RT-PCR of the TCR CDR3. TCRdb reprocessed the multiplex PCR reads with MiXCR, giving one entry per CDR3 protein. In the table there are 730,000 or so distinct CDR3 sequences, roughly 20% of which are singletons. The CDR3 runs to 13 residues. V lost 4 bases and J 7 bases, leaving 11 bases between the germline ends. Looked up from germline, CDR1 is MGHRA and CDR2 is YSYEKL.

The rearrangement joins TRBV4-1 to TRBJ2-1; TRBD1 is a possible D gene (5 bases). The clonotype comes from a woman between 50 and 59 years old with Graves' hyperthyroidism that later progressed to Graves' ophthalmopathy. Sequenced: blood. The CDR3 DNA is TGCGCCAGCAGCCTCGCCCGACAGAATGAGCAGTTCTTC. Translated, it gives CASSLARQNEQFF.